This entry features one T cell receptor (beta chain) sequence. Its antigen is still unknown. The PCR was carried out with 60 Vbeta primers and 13 Jbeta primers. Assay used: immunoSEQ multiplex PCR; TCRdb lists only in-frame clones, some missing. This sample has around 210,000 clones, with roughly 80% found just once. This sample stems from a study of cytomegalovirus exposure and HLA in healthy donors. The study, taken as a whole, reports: In a later analysis, a genetic analysis reported fewer productive-TCR N-insertions in an Asian-associated ancestry cluster than the cohort average.

CDR1 and CDR2 from the germline V gene are KGHSH and LQKENI. V lost 3 bases and J 1 base, leaving 16 bases between the germline ends. CDR3 length equals 17 residues. This chain links TRBV18 with TRBJ1-5, with TRBD1 as a possible D gene (6 bases). The sequence was obtained from a woman in her 40s in good health and CMV-seronegative. The sequencing input was PBMCs. The CDR3 here is CASSPTGISGSNQPQHF. Written as DNA, the CDR3 is TGTGCCAGCTCACCCACAGGGATCAGTGGCAGCAATCAGCCCCAGCATTTT.